A single sample gave rise to the 9 T cell receptor beta chains below, sequenced in a study of Ad26.COV2.S vaccination and SARS-CoV-2 variants. The data were produced by immunoSEQ multiplex PCR, yet TCRdb's version contains in-frame clones alone and is incomplete. The data contain about 350,000 clones, around 87% of them seen just once; the ten biggest clones take up about 3.4%. Treatment here: 15 to 20 received Ad26.COV2.S at low or high dose, single or two shots; about five received placebo; per-sample allocation not given. Samples analyzed were those drawn on day 63 after the first vaccine or placebo injection. The material sequenced was peripheral blood, taken in a trial of Ad26.COV2.S vaccine versus placebo. Receptors were obtained from a person between 18 and 59 years old who received the Ad26.COV2.S COVID-19 vaccine or a placebo.

The rearrangement joins TRBV14 to TRBJ1-5; D may be TRBD1 (6 bases). Trimming took 4 bases from V and 4 from J, leaving 8 bases between them. The germline V gene encodes CDR1 SGHDN and CDR2 FVKESK. The CDR3 spans 13 residues. CDR3 sequence (DNA): TGTGCCAGCAGCCGGGGGGCTAATCAGCCCCAGCATTTT. Its translation is CASSRGANQPQHF.

The chain employs TRBV4-2 and TRBJ1-1; perhaps TRBD1 as D (6 bases). The CDR3 consists of 14 residues. V gave up 1 base and J gave up 3 bases, with 9 bases separating them. CDR1 LGHNA and CDR2 YNFKEQ come from the germline V gene. CDR3: CASSQANRDTEAFF. CDR3 nucleotides: TGTGCCAGCAGCCAAGCAAACAGGGACACTGAAGCTTTCTTT.

The V and J genes are TRBV11-2 and TRBJ2-5; 8 nucleotides line up with TRBD1. The CDR3 totals 14 residues. V lost 5 bases to trimming and J lost 2 bases; unmatched junction nucleotides: 4. The germline V gene has CDR1 SGHAT and CDR2 FQNNGV. The CDR3 is CASSPDREQETQYF. The CDR3 nucleotides read TGTGCCAGCAGCCCGGACAGGGAACAAGAGACCCAGTACTTC.

The chain has TRBV13 and TRBJ1-6; D is uncertain. CDR3 length: 14 amino acids. Trimming pared 0 bases from V and 8 bases from J, leaving 8 bases between. CDR1 is PRHDT, CDR2 FYEKMQ, per germline (reference sequence). The chain's CDR3 is CASSLGPRDSPLHF. In DNA, the CDR3 is TGTGCCAGCAGCTTAGGCCCGAGGGATTCACCCCTCCACTTT.

CDR3 nucleotide sequence: TGTGCCAGCAGCTTAGGCTTGTTGGGTGAGCAGTTCTTC. Translated, it gives CASSLGLLGEQFF. The chain has TRBV7-2 and TRBJ2-1; D unresolved. The length of the CDR3 is 13 residues. V gave up 1 base and J gave up 9 bases, with 10 bases separating them. Germline V gene lookup returns CDR1 SGHTA and CDR2 FQGNSA.

The chain links TRBV4-2 to TRBJ2-1; D remains ambiguous. Germline V gene sequence: CDR1 LGHNA, CDR2 YNFKEQ. The CDR3 length is 14 residues. V gave up 0 bases and J gave up 2 bases, with 5 bases separating them. CDR3 nucleotides: TGTGCCAGCAGCCAAGATTCTACCTACAATGAGCAGTTCTTC. Translating gives CASSQDSTYNEQFF.

This chain connects TRBV11-3 to TRBJ1-1; D is unclear. This CDR3 region has 14 residues. The V gene's germline CDR1 is SGHNT and CDR2 YENEEA. Trimming left V 3 bases short and J 0 bases short, with 8 bases between. This chain's CDR3 is CASSFQTMNTEAFF. Written as DNA, the CDR3 is TGTGCCAGCAGCTTCCAGACCATGAACACTGAAGCTTTCTTT.

A single count supports this clone. The chain employs TRBV30 and TRBJ1-4; D is possibly TRBD1 (6 bases). The CDR3 runs to 19 residues. The V gene's germline CDR1 is GTSNPN and CDR2 SVGIG (reference sequence). V lost 3 bases to trimming and J lost 0 bases, with 23 bases between them. The CDR3 DNA sequence: TGTGCCTGGAGGTACCAAGGACAGATGGGTCGGGCAACTAATGAAAAACTGTTTTTT. Its protein product is CAWRYQGQMGRATNEKLFF.

This clone has more than one count but fewer than ten. The chain combines TRBV6-6 with TRBJ1-1; 7 bases fit TRBD1. The germline V gene has CDR1 MNHNY and CDR2 SVGAGI (reference sequence). The CDR3 has 14 residues. Trimming at V came to 6 bases and at J to 6 bases, leaving 10 bases not matched to a gene. In nucleotides, the CDR3 is TGTGCCAGCAGGCACGACAGGGATGAGGCTGAAGCTTTCTTT. It encodes CASRHDRDEAEAFF.